This T cell receptor beta chain was documented in a study of T cell responses to AZD1222 COVID-19 vaccine. Study overall: Pooled in the analysis were second doses at about 4 or about 12 weeks.

CDR1 SGHNT and CDR2 YYREEE come from the germline V gene (reference sequence). This CDR3 contains 15 residues. V trimming: 0 bases; J trimming: 5 bases; junction bases outside the gene matches: 6. Broader study findings: As reported, nearly half of all spike-specific TCRs target variant regions that are unmutated. Two AZD1222 doses significantly raised spike-specific TCR breadth and depth over controls. The study sampled repertoires only after the peak T cell response.

Generated by immunoSEQ multiplex PCR, the TCRdb table keeps only in-frame clones and is missing some. The table shows approximately 160,000 clones, with approximately 90% occurring only once. Details on this clone: Its antigen is currently unknown.

This TCR was sampled from an adult in good health. The chain employs TRBV5-4 and TRBJ2-3; 7 bases map to TRBD2. The sequencing here drew on peripheral blood, taken on day 0 of AZD1222 vaccination. CDR3 bases: TGTGCCAGCAGCTTGGGCCGCGGGAGTAAAGATACGCAGTATTTT. Translation gives CASSLGRGSKDTQYF. Supplemented by reference TRBV5-4 and TRBJ2-3, the full variable domain reads ETGVTQSPTHLIKTRGQQVTLRCSSQSGHNTVSWYQQALGQGPQFIFQYYREEENGRGNFPPRFSGLQFPNYSSELNVNALELDDSALYLCASSLGRGSKDTQYFGPGTRLTVL.